The 11 T cell receptor beta chains given below trace back to one sample, sequenced in a study of T cells in Graves' hyperthyroidism and ophthalmopathy. TCR beta CDR3 sequences were amplified from RNA transcripts. The TCR CDR3 first-round RT-PCR relied on the HTBI primer set. TCRdb independently ran MiXCR on the multiplex PCR reads; one entry per CDR3 protein. The data hold about 460,000 distinct CDR3 sequences, with 22% observed a single time. The source material was blood. These TCRs come from a woman in her 70s with Graves' ophthalmopathy.

This clonotype has a count of ten or more. V gene TRBV29-1 combines with J gene TRBJ1-1, with 7 positions matching TRBD1. CDR3 length: 14 amino acids. Germline V gene data show CDR1 as SQVTM and CDR2 as ANQGSEA. The junction had 3 bases not matched to a gene; V was cut back by 2 bases and J by 0 bases. CDR3 nucleotide sequence: TGCAGCGTTGAATTTGGGACAGTGAACACTGAAGCTTTCTTT. Translating gives CSVEFGTVNTEAFF.

The genes are TRBV27 and TRBJ1-1, with 9 positions matching TRBD1. Germline values: CDR1 MNHEY, CDR2 SMNVEV (reference sequence). The V and J ends lost 5 bases and 3 bases, in that order; junction bases with no gene match: 7. The CDR3 runs to 15 residues. DNA for the CDR3: TGTGCCAGCAGTCGCAGGACAGGGGTCGACACTGAAGCTTTCTTT. Amino acid sequence: CASSRRTGVDTEAFF.

The CDR3 is CASSFITAMSYGYTF. As DNA, the CDR3 is TGCGCCAGCAGCTTTATCACAGCGATGTCCTATGGCTACACCTTC. The chain couples TRBV5-1 to TRBJ1-2; D unclear. This CDR3 is built from 15 residues. Germline loops: CDR1 SGHRS, CDR2 YFSETQ. Trimming removed 2 bases at V and 4 bases at J, with 15 bases between.

The rearrangement joins TRBV25-1 to TRBJ1-4; 8 nucleotides line up with TRBD1. The CDR3 is made up of 12 amino acids. The germline V gene has CDR1 MGHDK and CDR2 SYGVNS. With V trimmed by 8 bases and J by 8 bases, 4 bases remained unmatched. The CDR3 DNA reads TGTGCCAGCGGACAGGGAAGAGAAAAACTGTTTTTT. As protein: CASGQGREKLFF.

This clonotype was observed many times. The J gene is TRBJ2-3, the V gene TRBV3-1, with D unresolved. Per germline, CDR1 LGHDT and CDR2 YNNKEL (reference sequence). The V end was cut by 0 bases, the J end by 5 bases, with 0 bases between. The CDR3 is 11 residues long. This CDR3 reads CASSQEDTQYF. In DNA, the CDR3 is TGTGCCAGCAGCCAAGAAGATACGCAGTATTTT.

This chain connects TRBV18 to TRBJ1-6; D remains ambiguous. Trimming left V 4 bases short and J 9 bases short, with 10 bases between. Per the germline V gene, CDR1 is KGHSH and CDR2 is LQKENI. There are 13 residues in the CDR3. As DNA, the CDR3 is TGTGCCAGCTCACTTGTAGAGAGTTCACCCCTCCACTTT. This translates into CASSLVESSPLHF.

This clonotype was counted a few times. This rearrangement joins TRBV6-1 to TRBJ2-5; D remains ambiguous. Germline V lookup: CDR1 MNHNS, CDR2 SASEGT. This CDR3 has 14 residues. Trimming stripped 8 bases from V and 4 bases from J, with 17 bases between. The CDR3 DNA follows: TGTGCCAGCTGGACCGGTTTAGCCAGAGAGACCCAGTACTTC. Its translation: CASWTGLARETQYF.

This clonotype was found many times. CDR3 coding DNA: TGTGCCAGCAGTTACTCTGGTGGACGGTCCACAGATACGCAGTATTTT. This encodes CASSYSGGRSTDTQYF. The genes are TRBV6-5 and TRBJ2-3, with D unclear. Between the trimmed V and J ends, which lost 0 bases and 2 bases, there was a span of 12 bases. Per the germline V gene, CDR1 is MNHEY and CDR2 is SVGAGI. The CDR3 sequence is 16 residues long.

This clonotype was seen a handful of times. The chain employs TRBV29-1 and TRBJ2-3; D call uncertain. The CDR3 extends over 10 amino acids. V lost 0 bases to trimming and J lost 11 bases, with 6 bases between them. CDR1 SQVTM and CDR2 ANQGSEA come from the germline V gene. The CDR3 is CSVEEVEQYF. CDR3 nucleotides: TGCAGCGTTGAAGAGGTAGAGCAGTATTTT.

This clonotype was observed a handful of times. The chain couples TRBV12-3 or TRBV12-4 to TRBJ1-2; no firm D call. V lost 8 bases and J 5 bases, leaving 12 bases between the germline ends. This CDR3 is built from 12 residues. The CDR3 coding sequence is TGTGCCAGCGGCGCTCGCAAGTATGGCTACACCTTC. It translates to CASGARKYGYTF.

A few counts support this clonotype. The rearrangement uses TRBV7-9 and TRBJ2-1; weak D call: TRBD1 (5 bases). Germline CDR1 and CDR2: SEHNR and FQNEAQ (reference sequence). V was cut by 1 base and J by 2 bases, with 12 bases left in between. This CDR3 contains 16 residues. CDR3 sequence: CASSLVTQGPYNEQFF. The CDR3 bases are TGTGCCAGCAGCTTAGTTACCCAGGGCCCCTACAATGAGCAGTTCTTC.